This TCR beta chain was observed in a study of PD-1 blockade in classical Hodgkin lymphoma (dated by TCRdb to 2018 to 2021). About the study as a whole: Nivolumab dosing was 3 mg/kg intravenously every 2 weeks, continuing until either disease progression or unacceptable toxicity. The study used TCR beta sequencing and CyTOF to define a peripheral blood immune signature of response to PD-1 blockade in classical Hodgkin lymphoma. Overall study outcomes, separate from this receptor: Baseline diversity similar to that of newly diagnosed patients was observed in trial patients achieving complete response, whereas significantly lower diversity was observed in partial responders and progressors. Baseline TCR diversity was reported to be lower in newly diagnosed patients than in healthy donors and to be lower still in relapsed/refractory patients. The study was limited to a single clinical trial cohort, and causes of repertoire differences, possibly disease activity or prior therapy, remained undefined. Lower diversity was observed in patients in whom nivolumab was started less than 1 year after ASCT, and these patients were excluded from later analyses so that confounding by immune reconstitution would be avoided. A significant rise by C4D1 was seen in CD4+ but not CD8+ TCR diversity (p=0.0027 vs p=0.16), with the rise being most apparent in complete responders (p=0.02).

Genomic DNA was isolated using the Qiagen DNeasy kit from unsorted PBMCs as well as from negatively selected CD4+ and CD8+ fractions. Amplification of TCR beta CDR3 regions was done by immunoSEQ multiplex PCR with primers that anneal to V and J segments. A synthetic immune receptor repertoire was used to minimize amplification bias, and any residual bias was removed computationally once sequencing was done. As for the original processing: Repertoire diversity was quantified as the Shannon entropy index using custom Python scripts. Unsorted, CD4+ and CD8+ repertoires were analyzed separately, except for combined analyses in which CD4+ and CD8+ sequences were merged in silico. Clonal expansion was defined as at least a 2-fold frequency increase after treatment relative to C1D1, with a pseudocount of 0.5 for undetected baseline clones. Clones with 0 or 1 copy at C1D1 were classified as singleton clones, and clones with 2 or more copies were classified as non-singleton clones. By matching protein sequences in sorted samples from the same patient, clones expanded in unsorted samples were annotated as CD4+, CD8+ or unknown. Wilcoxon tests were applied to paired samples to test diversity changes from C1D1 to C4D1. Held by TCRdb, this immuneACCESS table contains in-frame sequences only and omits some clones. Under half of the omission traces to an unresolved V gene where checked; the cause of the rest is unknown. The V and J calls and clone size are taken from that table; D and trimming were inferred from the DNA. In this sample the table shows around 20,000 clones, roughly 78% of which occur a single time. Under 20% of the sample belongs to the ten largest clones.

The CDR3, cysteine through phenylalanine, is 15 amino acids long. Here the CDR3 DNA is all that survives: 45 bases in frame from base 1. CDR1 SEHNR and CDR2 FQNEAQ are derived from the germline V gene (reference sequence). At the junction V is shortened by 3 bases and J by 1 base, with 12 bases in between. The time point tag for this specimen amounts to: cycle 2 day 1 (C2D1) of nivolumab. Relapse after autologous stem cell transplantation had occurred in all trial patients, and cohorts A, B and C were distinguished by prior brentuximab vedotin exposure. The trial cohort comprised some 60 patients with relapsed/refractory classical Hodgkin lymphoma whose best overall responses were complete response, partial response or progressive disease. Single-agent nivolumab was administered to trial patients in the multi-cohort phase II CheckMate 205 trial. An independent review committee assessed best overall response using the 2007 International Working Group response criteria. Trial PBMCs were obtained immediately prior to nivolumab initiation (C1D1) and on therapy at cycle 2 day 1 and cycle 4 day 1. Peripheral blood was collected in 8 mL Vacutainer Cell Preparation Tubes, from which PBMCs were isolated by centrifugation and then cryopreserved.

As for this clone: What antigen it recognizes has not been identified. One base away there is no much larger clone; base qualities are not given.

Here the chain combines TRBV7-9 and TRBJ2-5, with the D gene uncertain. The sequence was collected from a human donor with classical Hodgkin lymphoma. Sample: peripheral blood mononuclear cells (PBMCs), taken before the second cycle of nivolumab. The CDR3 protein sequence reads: CASSFLGQLQETQYF. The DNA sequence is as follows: TGTGCCAGCAGCTTTTTAGGCCAGCTCCAAGAGACCCAGTACTTC.